This T cell receptor beta chain was sequenced for a study of shared clonotypes between healthy human individuals. Findings of the study overall: Among the subsets, naive ones generally showed larger estimated richness than memory ones. It was observed that 4% to 6% of naive CD4 clonotypes were shared across a few donors. Blood was the only sampled material, and tissue repertoires likely differ.

Assay: immunoSEQ multiplex PCR; the TCRdb copy retains only in-frame clones and omits some. The sample contains roughly 2.1 million clones, more than 85% of which appear only once. CD45RO-negative CD8 cells positively selected for CCR7 made up the naive population, which excluded terminally differentiated effector memory CD45RA+ cells. On this clone: The antigen is not known.

The CDR3 totals 11 residues. Germline V lookup: CDR1 SGHTA, CDR2 FQGNSA. V was clipped by 5 bases and J by 7 bases, with 6 bases between them. V gene TRBV7-2 combines with J gene TRBJ2-1; D unclear. The sequence was obtained from a man between 18 and 29 years old in good health. Some clones in this sample may be carry-over from other donors' samples. The sample taken for sequencing was naive CD8+ T cells from PBMCs. CDR3 in DNA: TGTGCCAGCAGCCCAGCGAATGAGCAGTTCTTC. This codes for CASSPANEQFF.